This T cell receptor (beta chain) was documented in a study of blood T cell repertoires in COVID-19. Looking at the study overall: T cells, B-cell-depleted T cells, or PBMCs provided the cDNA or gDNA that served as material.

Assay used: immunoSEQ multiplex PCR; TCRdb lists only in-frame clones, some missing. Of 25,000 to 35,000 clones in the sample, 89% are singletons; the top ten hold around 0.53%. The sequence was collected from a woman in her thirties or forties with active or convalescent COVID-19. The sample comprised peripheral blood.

The CDR3, as DNA: TGTGCCAGCAGCTTGTCTGGGGAGGGGCCAATGAACACTGAAGCTTTCTTT. It encodes CASSLSGEGPMNTEAFF. This rearrangement joins TRBV5-4 to TRBJ1-1; D might be TRBD1 (5 bases). From germline, CDR1 is SGHNT and CDR2 YYREEE (reference sequence). Deletions cut 1 base from V and 0 bases from J, with 16 bases between. This CDR3 region has 17 residues.